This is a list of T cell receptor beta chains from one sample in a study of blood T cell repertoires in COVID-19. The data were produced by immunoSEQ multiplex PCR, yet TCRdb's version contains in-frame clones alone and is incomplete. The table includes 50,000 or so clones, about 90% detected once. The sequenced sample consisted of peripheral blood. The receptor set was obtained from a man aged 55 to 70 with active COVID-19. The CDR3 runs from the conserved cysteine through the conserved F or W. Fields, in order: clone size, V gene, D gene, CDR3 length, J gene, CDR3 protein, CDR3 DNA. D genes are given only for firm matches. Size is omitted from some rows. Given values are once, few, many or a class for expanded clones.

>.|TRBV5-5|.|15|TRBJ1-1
CASSLVQILNTEAFF
TGTGCCAGCAGCTTGGTGCAGATACTGAACACTGAAGCTTTCTTT
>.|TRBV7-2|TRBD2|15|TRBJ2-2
CASSPGTRVTGELFF
TGTGCCAGCAGCCCCGGGACTAGGGTCACCGGGGAGCTGTTTTTT
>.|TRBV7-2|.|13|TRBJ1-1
CASSSRTDTEAFF
TGTGCCAGCAGCTCCCGAACAGACACTGAAGCTTTCTTT
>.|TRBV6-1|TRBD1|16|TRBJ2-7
CASSEGPGTGGTKQYF
TGTGCCAGCAGTGAAGGCCCTGGGACAGGGGGCACCAAACAGTACTTC
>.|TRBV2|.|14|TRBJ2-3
CASSDIVSTDTQYF
TGTGCCAGCAGTGATATCGTCAGCACAGATACGCAGTATTTT
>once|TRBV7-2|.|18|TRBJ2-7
CASSLRSSGGSEYYEQYF
TGTGCCAGCAGCTTAAGATCATCAGGGGGGTCCGAGTACTACGAGCAGTACTTC
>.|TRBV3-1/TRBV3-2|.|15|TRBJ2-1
CASSHGSGEVNEQFF
TGTGCCAGCAGCCACGGGTCGGGAGAGGTGAATGAGCAGTTCTTC
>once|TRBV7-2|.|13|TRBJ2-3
CASSQEGTDTQYF
TGTGCCAGCAGCCAGGAGGGCACAGATACGCAGTATTTT
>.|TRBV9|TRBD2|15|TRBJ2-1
CASSPGTSRNNEQFF
TGTGCCAGCAGCCCCGGGACTAGTCGGAACAATGAGCAGTTCTTC
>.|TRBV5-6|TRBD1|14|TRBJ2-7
CASRTTGDAYEQYF
TGTGCCAGCAGGACAACAGGGGACGCCTACGAGCAGTACTTC
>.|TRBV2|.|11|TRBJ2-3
CASSEENTEYF
TGTGCCAGCAGTGAAGAAAATACGGAGTATTTT
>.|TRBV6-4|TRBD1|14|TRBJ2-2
CASRTGPNTGELFF
TGTGCCAGCAGGACAGGGCCGAACACCGGGGAGCTGTTTTTT
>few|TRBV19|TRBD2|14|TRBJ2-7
CASITRTSGYEQYF
TGTGCCAGTATTACGAGGACTAGCGGGTACGAGCAGTACTTC
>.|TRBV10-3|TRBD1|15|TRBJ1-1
CAISVQGGMATEAFF
TGTGCCATCAGTGTACAGGGGGGGATGGCCACTGAAGCTTTCTTT
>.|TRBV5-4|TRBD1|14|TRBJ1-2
CASSQGQGARGYTF
TGTGCCAGCAGCCAGGGACAGGGGGCGCGGGGCTACACCTTC